These T cell receptor beta chains were read from a single sample in a study of blood T cell repertoires in COVID-19. The method was immunoSEQ multiplex PCR; TCRdb's version includes in-frame clones alone and lacks a portion of them. The sample yields around 300,000 clones, roughly 90% seen once. Sample: PBMCs or T cells enriched from blood (not recorded which). These TCRs come from a woman aged 18-29 years with acute COVID-19. Each CDR3 is given with its conserved first and last residue. Fields, in order: D gene, J gene, clone size, V gene, CDR3 DNA, CDR3 protein. A D gene is named only where the DNA matches it firmly. Size is omitted from some rows. Given values are once, few, many or a class for expanded clones.

D: -; J: TRBJ1-5; size: -; V: TRBV30; DNA: TGTGCCTGGAGTGGGGGGGGCAATCAGCCCCAGCATTTT; CDR3: CAWSGGGNQPQHF
D: -; J: TRBJ2-7; size: once; V: TRBV6-5; DNA: TGTGCCAGCCCCTCGGACATCAGCGCCTACGAGCAGTACTTC; CDR3: CASPSDISAYEQYF
D: TRBD1; J: TRBJ1-2; size: -; V: TRBV28; DNA: TGTGCCAGCAGTTCCCCCTTCGAGGGACAGGGCTATGGCTACACCTTC; CDR3: CASSSPFEGQGYGYTF
D: TRBD2; J: TRBJ2-1; size: -; V: TRBV12-3/TRBV12-4; DNA: TGTGCCAGCAGTCCAAGCAGGGCTAGCGGGCAGTTCTTC; CDR3: CASSPSRASGQFF
D: TRBD1; J: TRBJ1-1; size: -; V: TRBV4-2; DNA: TGTGCCAGCAGCCAAGGCCGGGACAGTGAAGCTTTCTTT; CDR3: CASSQGRDSEAFF
D: TRBD1; J: TRBJ1-4; size: -; V: TRBV3-1/TRBV3-2; DNA: TGTGCCAGCAGCCTCTGGCGCTGGACAGGGCGGTTGGGGTCTAATGAAAAACTGTTTTTT; CDR3: CASSLWRWTGRLGSNEKLFF
D: -; J: TRBJ2-4; size: many; V: TRBV5-6; DNA: TGTGCCAGCAGCTTGGAAACGCGGGCGGAGGGCACCCTAAACATTCAGTACTTC; CDR3: CASSLETRAEGTLNIQYF
D: TRBD1; J: TRBJ1-2; size: -; V: TRBV7-2; DNA: TGTGCCAGCAGCTTAGACAGGGGGGACTATGGCTACACCTTC; CDR3: CASSLDRGDYGYTF
D: -; J: TRBJ2-3; size: -; V: TRBV2; DNA: TGTGCCAGCAGTCGCAGGGACTGGTCGGATACGCAGTATTTT; CDR3: CASSRRDWSDTQYF
D: TRBD1; J: TRBJ2-1; size: -; V: TRBV6-5; DNA: TGTGCCAGCACAACGGGACAGGGCTACAATGAGCAGTTCTTC; CDR3: CASTTGQGYNEQFF
D: TRBD1; J: TRBJ2-7; size: -; V: TRBV18; DNA: TGTGCCAGCTCACCACGGGGACAGGGGGGATCCTACGAGCAGTACTTC; CDR3: CASSPRGQGGSYEQYF
D: -; J: TRBJ1-3; size: -; V: TRBV30; DNA: TGTGCCTGGAGTCTGGGGGCGAGAGGAGGAAACACCATATATTTT; CDR3: CAWSLGARGGNTIYF
D: -; J: TRBJ1-3; size: once; V: TRBV18; DNA: TGTGCCAGCTCCCCGACAGGATCCTCTGGAAACACCATATATTTT; CDR3: CASSPTGSSGNTIYF
D: -; J: TRBJ1-1; size: -; V: TRBV29-1; DNA: TGCAGCGTTGTAACAGGCGGGAACACTGAAGCTTTCTTT; CDR3: CSVVTGGNTEAFF
D: TRBD2; J: TRBJ2-3; size: -; V: TRBV18; DNA: TGTGCCAGCTCACCCCGGAGAACCGGGACTAGCGGGAATTCAGATACGCAGTATTTT; CDR3: CASSPRRTGTSGNSDTQYF
D: -; J: TRBJ1-1; size: once; V: TRBV11-3; DNA: TGTGCCAGCAGCTCCTCCTCGAACACTGAAGCTTTCTTT; CDR3: CASSSSSNTEAFF
D: -; J: TRBJ1-3; size: -; V: TRBV18; DNA: TGTGCCAGCTCACCAAGAGGCAGCGTCTCTGGAAACACCATATATTTT; CDR3: CASSPRGSVSGNTIYF
D: TRBD1; J: TRBJ2-2; size: -; V: TRBV18; DNA: TGTGCCAGCTCACCAGGCAGGGGGCCTAACACCGGGGAGCTGTTTTTT; CDR3: CASSPGRGPNTGELFF
D: -; J: TRBJ1-5; size: -; V: TRBV18; DNA: TGTGCCAGCTCACCTGTTAGTCGCGGCAATCAGCCCCAGCATTTT; CDR3: CASSPVSRGNQPQHF
D: -; J: TRBJ1-4; size: -; V: TRBV4-1; DNA: TGCGCCAGCAGCTCTTGGGACATCAGGGAAAAACTGTTTTTT; CDR3: CASSSWDIREKLFF
D: TRBD2; J: TRBJ2-1; size: -; V: TRBV19; DNA: TGTGCCAGTAGTAAAGGACTAGCGGGAGGGAACAATGAGCAGTTCTTC; CDR3: CASSKGLAGGNNEQFF
D: TRBD1; J: TRBJ2-1; size: few; V: TRBV4-3; DNA: TGCGCCAGCAGCCCAGGGACAGGGGCCTACAATGAGCAGTTCTTC; CDR3: CASSPGTGAYNEQFF
D: TRBD2; J: TRBJ2-3; size: -; V: TRBV19; DNA: TGTGCCACCCGACCTGGGACTAGCGGGAGGGGGAGCACAGATACGCAGTATTTT; CDR3: CATRPGTSGRGSTDTQYF
D: TRBD1; J: TRBJ2-1; size: -; V: TRBV29-1; DNA: TGCAGCGTTGAACAGCAGGGGGCAGCTCAAAATGAGCAGTTCTTC; CDR3: CSVEQQGAAQNEQFF
D: -; J: TRBJ2-2; size: -; V: TRBV5-1; DNA: TGCGCCAGCAGCTTGGAGGTGATTCAGGGTTACACCGGGGAGCTGTTTTTT; CDR3: CASSLEVIQGYTGELFF
D: -; J: TRBJ2-7; size: -; V: TRBV2; DNA: TGTGCCAGCAGTGACGCTAGAACCTACGAGCAGTACTTC; CDR3: CASSDARTYEQYF
D: -; J: TRBJ1-2; size: -; V: TRBV5-1; DNA: TGCGCCAGCAGCTCCGAGCCGACTCGGGGCTATGGCTACACCTTC; CDR3: CASSSEPTRGYGYTF
D: -; J: TRBJ2-7; size: -; V: TRBV5-4; DNA: TGTGCCAGCAGCGAAGCAGGGACTTTAGAGGTCTACGAGCAGTACTTC; CDR3: CASSEAGTLEVYEQYF
D: -; J: TRBJ1-6; size: -; V: TRBV2; DNA: TGTGCCAGCAGAAAAGGGGACACGGATAATTCACCCCTCCACTTT; CDR3: CASRKGDTDNSPLHF
D: -; J: TRBJ2-7; size: -; V: TRBV6-2/TRBV6-3; DNA: TGTGCCAGCAGTTACCCCAGGGTCGAGCAGTACTTC; CDR3: CASSYPRVEQYF
D: TRBD2; J: TRBJ2-7; size: once; V: TRBV18; DNA: TGTGCCAGCTCACAAAACGGGGGACTAGCCGGACTGGAGCAGTACTTC; CDR3: CASSQNGGLAGLEQYF
D: -; J: TRBJ2-6; size: -; V: TRBV5-1; DNA: TGCGCCAGCAGCTTGAGACAGTCTGGGGCCAACGTCCTGACTTTC; CDR3: CASSLRQSGANVLTF
D: TRBD2; J: TRBJ2-3; size: -; V: TRBV3-1/TRBV3-2; DNA: TGTGCCAGCAGCCGTGCGGGACTAGCGACTACAGATACGCAGTATTTT; CDR3: CASSRAGLATTDTQYF
D: TRBD1; J: TRBJ1-5; size: -; V: TRBV10-3; DNA: TGTGCCATCAGCGGGACAGATAGCAATCAGCCCCAGCATTTT; CDR3: CAISGTDSNQPQHF
D: -; J: TRBJ2-1; size: -; V: TRBV27; DNA: TGTGCCAGCAGTTCCTTAGCGGACCCTAGCTCCTACAATGAGCAGTTCTTC; CDR3: CASSSLADPSSYNEQFF
D: TRBD2; J: TRBJ2-1; size: -; V: TRBV18; DNA: TGTGCCAGCTCACCACCGGGACTAGCGGGAGGAGTATACAATGAGCAGTTCTTC; CDR3: CASSPPGLAGGVYNEQFF
D: -; J: TRBJ1-1; size: -; V: TRBV13; DNA: TGTGCCAGCAGCTCCTTGGACAGAATGAACACTGAAGCTTTCTTT; CDR3: CASSSLDRMNTEAFF
D: TRBD1; J: TRBJ2-5; size: -; V: TRBV15; DNA: TGTGCCACCAGCAGGGGACAGGGCGCGGAAGGAGAGACCCAGTACTTC; CDR3: CATSRGQGAEGETQYF
D: -; J: TRBJ2-2; size: -; V: TRBV5-1; DNA: TGCGCCAGCAGTCGCTCATCGACAGGGAACACCGGGGAGCTGTTTTTT; CDR3: CASSRSSTGNTGELFF
D: -; J: TRBJ1-2; size: -; V: TRBV6-5; DNA: TGTGCCAGCAGTTACTCGCCCGGGTCTTCCATCTATGGCTACACCTTC; CDR3: CASSYSPGSSIYGYTF
D: -; J: TRBJ2-2; size: -; V: TRBV21-1; DNA: TGTGCCAGCAGCAAAGGTTTAGGGCTAGCGGGAGCCCCACTACTCTACACGGGCACCGGGGAGCTGTTTTTT; CDR3: CASSKGLGLAGAPLLYTGTGELFF
D: -; J: TRBJ2-6; size: many; V: TRBV15; DNA: TGTGCCACCAGCAGAGAAGCGGACTCTGGGGCCAACGTCCTGACTTTC; CDR3: CATSREADSGANVLTF
D: TRBD2; J: TRBJ2-7; size: -; V: TRBV11-2; DNA: TGTGCCAGCAGCTTAAGGTGGGCTAGCGGGAGCCACGAGCAGTACTTC; CDR3: CASSLRWASGSHEQYF